This record covers a single TCR beta chain. The record originates from a study of T cell changes during pregnancy in multiple sclerosis. This CDR3 region has 13 residues. Germline lookup yields CDR1 MNHEY and CDR2 SMNVEV (reference sequence). Trimming took off 2 bases at V and 6 bases at J, with 10 bases between the two ends. Sequenced by immunoSEQ multiplex PCR; TCRdb stores in-frame clones only, minus some. The sample includes some 38,000 clones, approximately 91% of them seen just once. The chain links TRBV27 to TRBJ1-2, with unresolved D. The TCR comes from a female donor with multiple sclerosis, enrolled in a pregnancy study. Here the sequenced sample was CD8+ T cells from peripheral blood mononuclear cells, taken after pregnancy. CDR3: CASSLGGIDGYTF. Written as DNA, the CDR3 is TGTGCCAGCAGTTTAGGAGGTATTGATGGCTACACCTTC.